This is a list of T cell receptor beta chains from one sample in a study of T cells in Graves' hyperthyroidism and ophthalmopathy. TCRdb re-called the multiplex PCR reads with MiXCR, one entry per CDR3 protein. This sample carries roughly 740,000 distinct CDR3 sequences, approximately 16% of them seen once, and the ten largest clones take around 8%. Sequences were obtained from blood. The receptors originated from a man in his late teens or twenties with Graves' hyperthyroidism. Each CDR3 is given with its conserved first and last residue. The D gene is left open where the match is weak. Expanded clones get a size class; other rows say once, few or many, or leave the size out.

v_call: TRBV19; clone_size: few; j_call: TRBJ2-3; d_call: TRBD2; cdr3_aa: CASSVLARPTDTQYF; cdr3_nt: TGTGCCAGTTCAGTACTAGCGCGGCCCACAGATACGCAGTATTTT
v_call: TRBV12-3/TRBV12-4; clone_size: many; j_call: TRBJ1-2; d_call: .; cdr3_aa: CASTNGTVYGYTF; cdr3_nt: TGTGCCAGCACCAATGGGACGGTCTATGGCTACACCTTC
v_call: TRBV7-7; clone_size: .; j_call: TRBJ2-1; d_call: TRBD2; cdr3_aa: CASSRLAGVYNEQFF; cdr3_nt: TGTGCTAGCAGCCGGTTAGCGGGAGTATACAATGAGCAGTTCTTC
v_call: TRBV20-1; clone_size: .; j_call: TRBJ2-5; d_call: .; cdr3_aa: CSAPRGETQYF; cdr3_nt: TGCAGTGCTCCGCGCGGGGAGACCCAGTACTTC
v_call: TRBV28; clone_size: many; j_call: TRBJ2-7; d_call: .; cdr3_aa: CASSQPGAHEQYF; cdr3_nt: TGTGCCAGCAGTCAACCGGGAGCCCACGAGCAGTACTTC
v_call: TRBV29-1; clone_size: .; j_call: TRBJ2-2; d_call: TRBD2; cdr3_aa: CSAERAGGPGSGELFF; cdr3_nt: TGCAGCGCCGAGAGAGCGGGAGGGCCGGGGTCCGGGGAGCTGTTTTTT
v_call: TRBV28; clone_size: once; j_call: TRBJ2-2; d_call: .; cdr3_aa: CASSTRHATKNTGELFF; cdr3_nt: TGTGCCAGCAGTACCAGGCACGCGACAAAGAACACCGGGGAGCTGTTTTTT
v_call: TRBV9; clone_size: many; j_call: TRBJ2-3; d_call: TRBD1; cdr3_aa: CASSGTESNTQYF; cdr3_nt: TGTGCCAGCAGTGGGACAGAGAGCAATACGCAGTATTTT
v_call: TRBV19; clone_size: few; j_call: TRBJ1-5; d_call: .; cdr3_aa: CASSGPGIGYGQPQHF; cdr3_nt: TGTGCCAGTAGTGGCCCGGGAATCGGTTATGGTCAGCCCCAGCATTTT
v_call: TRBV4-1; clone_size: .; j_call: TRBJ2-7; d_call: .; cdr3_aa: CASSPGSGPRYEQYF; cdr3_nt: TGCGCCAGCAGCCCTGGAAGCGGTCCTAGGTACGAGCAGTACTTC
v_call: TRBV15; clone_size: many; j_call: TRBJ2-7; d_call: .; cdr3_aa: CATGTVSSYEQYF; cdr3_nt: TGTGCCACGGGGACGGTGAGCTCCTACGAGCAGTACTTC
v_call: TRBV27; clone_size: .; j_call: TRBJ1-5; d_call: TRBD1; cdr3_aa: CASSLTPQGVTHF; cdr3_nt: TGTGCCAGCAGTTTAACGCCGCAGGGGGTTACGCATTTT
v_call: TRBV20-1; clone_size: .; j_call: TRBJ2-7; d_call: TRBD2; cdr3_aa: CSAPEGLGLSYEQYF; cdr3_nt: TGCAGTGCCCCAGAGGGACTAGGCCTCTCCTACGAGCAGTACTTC
v_call: TRBV6-1; clone_size: .; j_call: TRBJ2-1; d_call: .; cdr3_aa: CASSVGAASQFF; cdr3_nt: TGTGCCAGCAGTGTCGGGGCGGCTAGCCAGTTCTTC
v_call: TRBV7-9; clone_size: .; j_call: TRBJ2-2; d_call: .; cdr3_aa: CASRTRGSGTGELFF; cdr3_nt: TGTGCCAGCAGGACCAGAGGGTCGGGCACCGGGGAGCTGTTTTTT
v_call: TRBV29-1; clone_size: few; j_call: TRBJ2-5; d_call: .; cdr3_aa: CSVAETQYF; cdr3_nt: TGCAGCGTTGCGGAGACCCAGTACTTC
v_call: TRBV12-3/TRBV12-4; clone_size: many; j_call: TRBJ2-7; d_call: TRBD2; cdr3_aa: CASSSSRASGLPSYYEQYF; cdr3_nt: TGTGCCAGCAGTTCCTCGAGGGCTAGCGGCTTACCAAGCTACTACGAGCAGTACTTC
v_call: TRBV11-2; clone_size: many; j_call: TRBJ1-5; d_call: .; cdr3_aa: CASSLTTGINQPQHF; cdr3_nt: TGTGCCAGCAGCTTGACGACAGGAATCAATCAGCCCCAGCATTTT
v_call: TRBV25-1; clone_size: many; j_call: TRBJ1-1; d_call: .; cdr3_aa: CASSERGQTLNTEAFF; cdr3_nt: TGTGCCAGCAGTGAGCGAGGACAGACCTTGAACACTGAAGCTTTCTTT
v_call: TRBV3-1; clone_size: many; j_call: TRBJ2-1; d_call: .; cdr3_aa: CASSQERSSYNEQFF; cdr3_nt: TGTGCCAGCAGCCAGGAGAGGAGCTCCTACAATGAGCAGTTCTTC
v_call: TRBV7-9; clone_size: few; j_call: TRBJ2-1; d_call: .; cdr3_aa: CASSRPKGVGGDNEQFF; cdr3_nt: TGTGCCAGCAGCAGACCTAAAGGGGTAGGTGGGGACAATGAGCAGTTCTTC
v_call: TRBV7-6; clone_size: many; j_call: TRBJ2-5; d_call: .; cdr3_aa: CASSSEGETQYF; cdr3_nt: TGTGCCAGCAGCTCAGAAGGGGAGACCCAGTACTTC
v_call: TRBV7-9; clone_size: many; j_call: TRBJ2-1; d_call: .; cdr3_aa: CASSSQQGFHHEQFF; cdr3_nt: TGTGCCAGCAGCTCCCAACAGGGCTTCCATCATGAGCAGTTCTTC